This T cell receptor (beta chain) was retrieved from a study of blood T cell repertoires in COVID-19. Across the study: Both acute and convalescent COVID-19 samples were obtained from the United States, Italy and Spain. T cells, B-cell-depleted T cells, or PBMCs supplied cDNA or gDNA.

The assay was immunoSEQ multiplex PCR, and TCRdb's table has in-frame clones only and misses some. Of about 97,000 clones in the sample, around 87% were seen once. The V gene lost 4 bases and the J gene lost 5 bases, with 18 bases spanning the gap. The CDR3 covers 15 residues. Germline CDR1 is SGHRS and CDR2 is YFSETQ. The V call is TRBV5-1, the J call TRBJ1-1, with D possibly matching TRBD1 (6 bases). The sequencing sample was made of peripheral blood. This TCR derives from a human donor in a cohort sampled during active COVID-19. CDR3: CASSANAGARTEAFF. The CDR3 DNA reads TGCGCCAGCAGCGCCAATGCGGGGGCGAGGACTGAAGCTTTCTTT.